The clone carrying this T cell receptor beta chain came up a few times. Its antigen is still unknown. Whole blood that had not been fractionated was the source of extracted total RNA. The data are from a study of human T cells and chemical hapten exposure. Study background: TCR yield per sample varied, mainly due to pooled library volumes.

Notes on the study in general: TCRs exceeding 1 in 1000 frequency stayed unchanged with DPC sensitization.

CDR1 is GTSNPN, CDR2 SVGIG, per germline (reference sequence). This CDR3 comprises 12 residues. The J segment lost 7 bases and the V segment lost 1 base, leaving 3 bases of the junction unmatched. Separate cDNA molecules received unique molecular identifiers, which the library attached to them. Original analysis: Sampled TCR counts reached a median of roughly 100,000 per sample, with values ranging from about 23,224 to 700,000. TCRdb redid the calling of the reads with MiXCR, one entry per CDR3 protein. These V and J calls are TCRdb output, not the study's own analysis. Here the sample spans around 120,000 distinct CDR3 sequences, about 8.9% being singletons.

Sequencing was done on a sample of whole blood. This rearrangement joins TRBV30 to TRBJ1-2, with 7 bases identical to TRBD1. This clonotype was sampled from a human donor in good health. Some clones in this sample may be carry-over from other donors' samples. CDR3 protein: CAWSEGAGGYTF. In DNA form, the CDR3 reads TGTGCCTGGAGTGAGGGGGCAGGTGGCTACACCTTC.